These T cell receptor beta chains were read from a single sample in a study of blood T cell repertoires in COVID-19. Libraries were prepared by immunoSEQ multiplex PCR; TCRdb keeps only in-frame clonotypes and omits some of them. The repertoire holds just over 650,000 clones, with approximately 90% as singletons. Specimen: peripheral blood. The receptors here all came from a woman in her late teens or twenties with acute or convalescent COVID-19. Each CDR3 is given with its conserved first and last residue. The D gene is left open where the match is weak. A row's size may be missing; if present it is once, few, many or a size class.

size	V	J	D	DNA	CDR3
NA	TRBV10-3	TRBJ1-2	TRBD1	TGTGCCATCAGCCCGGACAGGGGTGGCTACACCTTC	CAISPDRGGYTF
NA	TRBV5-8	TRBJ1-4	NA	TGTGCCAGCAGCCTCAGGACAGCAACTAATGAAAAACTGTTTTTT	CASSLRTATNEKLFF
NA	TRBV5-1	TRBJ2-3	TRBD2	TGCGCCAGCAGCTTGGCCGGGGGGACGGGCACAGATACGCAGTATTTT	CASSLAGGTGTDTQYF
NA	TRBV6-7	TRBJ1-1	TRBD1	TGTGCCAGCAGTTACCCGAACGGGACAGGACACCAAGACGCTGAAGCTTTCTTT	CASSYPNGTGHQDAEAFF
NA	TRBV7-9	TRBJ1-5	NA	TGTGCCAGCAGCTTCCCGGGAGAAGGTCAGCCCCAGCATTTT	CASSFPGEGQPQHF
NA	TRBV18	TRBJ2-7	TRBD1	TGTGCCAGCTCACCAGGACAGGGTACCTACGAGCAGTACTTC	CASSPGQGTYEQYF
NA	TRBV6-5	TRBJ1-1	NA	TGTGCCAGCAGCCCCGGGGGGACTGAAGCTTTCTTT	CASSPGGTEAFF
few	TRBV27	TRBJ1-2	TRBD1	TGTGCCAGCAGTTTAGTACACAGGGGTTATGGCTACACCTTC	CASSLVHRGYGYTF
NA	TRBV6-5	TRBJ1-6	NA	TGTGCCAGCATGGACAAAAGCTCCTATAATTCACCCCTCCACTTT	CASMDKSSYNSPLHF
NA	TRBV5-1	TRBJ2-3	TRBD2	TGCGCCAGCAGCTTCCTAGCGGGGGCCGTCACAGATACGCAGTATTTT	CASSFLAGAVTDTQYF
NA	TRBV29-1	TRBJ1-2	TRBD1	TGCAGCGCAGTACAGGGGGACTATGGCTACACCTTC	CSAVQGDYGYTF
NA	TRBV7-2	TRBJ1-3	NA	TGTGCCAGCAGATTAGGGCGCGGGCCCGGAAACACCATATATTTT	CASRLGRGPGNTIYF
NA	TRBV30	TRBJ1-1	NA	TGTGCCTGGAATGGAGTAGCCACTGAAGCTTTCTTT	CAWNGVATEAFF
NA	TRBV2	TRBJ1-1	NA	TGTGCCAGCAGTGCCTACACTGAAGCTTTCTTT	CASSAYTEAFF
once	TRBV4-1	TRBJ1-2	TRBD1	TGCGCCAGCAGCCTCGGACAGGGGGCCGGCTATGGCTACACCTTC	CASSLGQGAGYGYTF
NA	TRBV7-2	TRBJ2-4	TRBD1	TGTGCCAGCAGCTTAGAACAGGGGGTTAAAAACATTCAGTACTTC	CASSLEQGVKNIQYF
few	TRBV6-5	TRBJ2-1	TRBD2	TGTGCCAGCAAAACGAGCGGGGGGGTCTACAATGAGCAGTTCTTC	CASKTSGGVYNEQFF
few	TRBV23-1	TRBJ1-5	TRBD1	TGCGCCAGCAGGCAGGGACAGGGGTACGGCCACCAGCCCCAGCATTTT	CASRQGQGYGHQPQHF
NA	TRBV4-2	TRBJ1-5	NA	TGTGCCAGCAGCCAAGCCCACTTCAATCAGCCCCAGCATTTT	CASSQAHFNQPQHF
NA	TRBV19	TRBJ1-3	TRBD1	TGTGCCAGTACCCGCGGGACAGGTTTCTCTGGAAACACCATATATTTT	CASTRGTGFSGNTIYF
NA	TRBV24-1	TRBJ1-5	NA	TGTGCCACCAGTGACCGTGGCAGCGCCCACAATCAGCCCCAGCATTTT	CATSDRGSAHNQPQHF
few	TRBV6-5	TRBJ1-2	TRBD1	TGTGCCAGCTTGCCAAGGGACAGGGCCTTCTATGGCTACACCTTC	CASLPRDRAFYGYTF
NA	TRBV4-1	TRBJ2-7	TRBD2	TGCGCCAGCAGCCAAGGAGGTGGGGGAGGGCCCTACGAGCAGTACTTC	CASSQGGGGGPYEQYF
NA	TRBV12-3/TRBV12-4	TRBJ2-7	NA	TGTGCCAGCAGTTTCCAGGGGCCGGAGGAGCAGTACTTC	CASSFQGPEEQYF
NA	TRBV4-3	TRBJ1-4	NA	TGCGCCAGCAGCCAAGATACCCCAGGGTTGGGTGAAAAACTGTTTTTT	CASSQDTPGLGEKLFF
NA	TRBV10-1	TRBJ2-7	TRBD2	TGCGCCGGGACCGGGGGGTTCAGCGACGAGCAGTACTTC	CAGTGGFSDEQYF
NA	TRBV11-2	TRBJ2-2	NA	TGTGCCAGCAGTCGCAGTCCCGGGGAGCTGTTTTTT	CASSRSPGELFF
NA	TRBV4-3	TRBJ1-1	TRBD1	TGCGCCAGCAGGAAGACAGGGGGTGTTACTGAAGCTTTCTTT	CASRKTGGVTEAFF
NA	TRBV9	TRBJ1-6	NA	TGTGCCAGCAGCCCCCCAACGGCCCTCCACTTT	CASSPPTALHF
NA	TRBV24-1	TRBJ2-3	TRBD2	TGTGCCACCAGTCCGGGGGGTACGCAGTATTTT	CATSPGGTQYF
once	TRBV7-2	TRBJ2-3	NA	TGTGCCAGCAGCTTGGCGGGGGCCGGCACAGATACGCAGTATTTT	CASSLAGAGTDTQYF
NA	TRBV3-1/TRBV3-2	TRBJ2-7	TRBD2	TGTGCCAGCAGCCCTACTAGCGGGGGTTACGAGCAGTACTTC	CASSPTSGGYEQYF
NA	TRBV19	TRBJ1-1	TRBD1	TGTGCCAGTAGAGGACAGGGCATGGGTCTCACTGAAGCTTTCTTT	CASRGQGMGLTEAFF
NA	TRBV20-1	TRBJ1-4	NA	TGCAGTGCCTCATGGGGGGAGGAGTTTTTT	CSASWGEEFF
NA	TRBV28	TRBJ2-1	NA	TGTGCCAGCAGTTTATTAGGCAGGAAAGAGTTCTTC	CASSLLGRKEFF
NA	TRBV11-2	TRBJ1-3	NA	TGTGCCAGCAGGCGTCAGGGAACTGGAAACACCATATATTTT	CASRRQGTGNTIYF
NA	TRBV7-2	TRBJ1-5	NA	TGTGCCAGCAGCCGAGAAGGGGGACAGCCCCAGCATTTT	CASSREGGQPQHF
NA	TRBV6-5	TRBJ1-2	TRBD1	TGTGCCAGCAGCGCGGGACAGTACTATGGCTACACCTTC	CASSAGQYYGYTF
NA	TRBV9	TRBJ1-1	TRBD1	TGTGCCAGCAGCGTACAGGGGGTGAACACTGAAGCTTTCTTT	CASSVQGVNTEAFF
NA	TRBV10-2	TRBJ1-2	TRBD1	TGCGCCAACGCGGACAGGGAATTCTATGGCTACACCTTC	CANADREFYGYTF
NA	TRBV7-6	TRBJ2-2	TRBD1	TGTGCCAGCAGCCTCCGGACAGGGGACACCGGGGAGCTGTTTTTT	CASSLRTGDTGELFF
once	TRBV4-2	TRBJ2-2	TRBD2	TGTGCCAGCAGCCAAGAAGGCGGGGGGGCCGACACCGGGGAGCTGTTTTTT	CASSQEGGGADTGELFF
NA	TRBV9	TRBJ2-1	TRBD2	TGTGCCAGCAGCGGACTAGCGGGGGGCAATGAGCAGTTCTTC	CASSGLAGGNEQFF
NA	TRBV6-5	TRBJ1-1	NA	TGTGCCAGCAGCCCCGTAGAGCAGCGTGAAGCTTTCTTT	CASSPVEQREAFF
NA	TRBV7-2	TRBJ2-1	NA	TGTGCCAGCAGCCCCCGGCTGGCCGGAGTGGGGCAGTTCTTC	CASSPRLAGVGQFF
NA	TRBV7-7	TRBJ1-1	TRBD1	TGTGCCAGCAGCTCGTCCCAGGGGGACACTGAAGCTTTCTTT	CASSSSQGDTEAFF
NA	TRBV7-6	TRBJ2-2	TRBD2	TGTGCCAGCAGCTCCGTAGCGGGGGGGCAGAGCACCGGGGAGCTGTTTTTT	CASSSVAGGQSTGELFF
NA	TRBV5-1	TRBJ2-7	TRBD1	TGCGCCAGCAGGGGGACAGGCTTCGAGCAGTACTTC	CASRGTGFEQYF
once	TRBV14	TRBJ2-5	TRBD2	TGTGCCAGCAGCCAAGGGCGGCTAGCGGATACCCAAGAGACCCAGTACTTC	CASSQGRLADTQETQYF
once	TRBV15	TRBJ2-2	NA	TGTGCCACCAGCCACGGGAGGGGGCTGAACACCGGGGAGCTGTTTTTT	CATSHGRGLNTGELFF
NA	TRBV5-3	TRBJ1-4	NA	TGTGCCAGACTGACCGGGTGGAGGGCAACTAATGAAAAACTGTTTTTT	CARLTGWRATNEKLFF
NA	TRBV5-5	TRBJ2-1	TRBD1	TGTGCCAGCAGCCAGGACAGGGGTCCCTACAATGAGCAGTTCTTC	CASSQDRGPYNEQFF
NA	TRBV6-4	TRBJ2-7	TRBD1	TGTGCCAGCAGTAAACCGTTCGGGACAGACTACGAGCAGTACTTC	CASSKPFGTDYEQYF
NA	TRBV12-5	TRBJ2-7	NA	TGTGCTAGTGGTTTAATAAGGGGACTTACCTACGAGCAGTACTTC	CASGLIRGLTYEQYF